Reported below is one TCR beta chain. The antigen it binds to is not known. The record has no base qualities; no much larger clone is one base away. The data derive from a study of blood T cell repertoires in COVID-19 (dated by TCRdb to 2020 to 2021). Background for the entire study: Collaborator samples came from the United States, Italy and Spain and covered acute and convalescent phases of COVID-19. The prospective study material was composed of cDNA or gDNA derived from T cells, B-cell-depleted T cells, or PBMCs. Deeply sampled blood TCRbeta repertoires from subjects exposed to, actively infected with, or recovered from COVID-19 were included in the dataset. The repertoires were released in a freely available public database intended as a resource for research on the immune response to SARS-CoV-2. Samples were obtained from the ongoing ImmuneRACE study (first 160 participants) and from 1,254 subjects provided by 6 global collaborators. Where available, HLA class I and class II types were obtained from metadata supplied by the sample provider rather than from assay-based typing. A de-identified subject ID, COVID-19 status, age in years and sex were almost always included in the sample metadata.

On the study overall, not on this receptor specifically: The amount of clinical and demographic metadata varied by source and participant and was provided uncurated.

Collaborating institutions collected whole blood in K2EDTA tubes following their own protocols. For TCRbeta analysis, collaborator samples were shipped as frozen whole blood, as isolated PBMCs, or as DNA extracted from either sample type. Trimming costs V 1 base and J 5 bases, and their ends lie 12 bases apart. The CDR3, cysteine through phenylalanine, is 15 amino acids long. Only the CDR3 DNA is retained, 45 bases long and in frame from the first base. TCRbeta CDR3 regions were amplified from genomic DNA by means of the immunoSEQ Assay, a bias-controlled multiplex PCR. Turning to the authors' computational methods: The number of nucleated cells in each sample was estimated by amplification of reference gene primers within the assay. Sequence reads were collapsed and filtered to measure the absolute abundance of every unique TCRbeta CDR3 rearrangement. For each sample, productive Simpson clonality was calculated as the square root of Simpson's diversity index over productive rearrangements. TCRdb holds this immuneACCESS table with in-frame rearrangements only. Some clones are missing; in checked studies, unresolved V genes explain under half, and the rest has no known cause. That table gives V, J and clone size, and the DNA gave D and trimming. Within this sample are about 170,000 clones, with approximately 90% of them counted one time only. 7% of the sample comes from the top ten.

This clonotype was obtained from a woman aged 80 or older in a cohort sampled during active or convalescent COVID-19. The V and J genes are TRBV5-3 and TRBJ1-4, with a tentative D gene TRBD1 over 6 matching bases. TRBV5-3 is known as an ORF, though its function is uncertain. Sample: peripheral blood. In nucleotides, the sequence is TGTGCCAGAAGCTTGAAGGGACACTTAAATGAAAAACTGTTTTTT. Its protein product is CARSLKGHLNEKLFF.